These 6 T cell receptor beta chains were sequenced from one sample in a study of blood T cell repertoires in COVID-19 (dated by TCRdb to the early 2020s). The library was generated by the immunoSEQ multiplex PCR assay. As stored in TCRdb, this immuneACCESS dataset retains in-frame rearrangements with V and J assigned. A fraction of the clones does not appear; measured against another copy, unresolved V genes explain less than half of the discrepancy, and the remainder lacks a known reason. The sample records about 230,000 clones, 80% to 90% of which are singletons. The ten largest make up around 1.5% of the sample. Sequences were obtained from peripheral blood. The receptors shown here come from a woman aged 40 to 49 who had recovered from COVID-19.

The rearrangement uses TRBV7-8 and TRBJ2-7; TRBD2 might be the D (6 bases). CDR3 length equals 13 residues. The germline CDR1 and CDR2 sequences are SGHVS and FQNEAQ. Trimming took off 4 bases at V and 6 bases at J, with 13 bases between the two ends. The CDR3 DNA is TGTGCCAGCAGCTCCCGAGCGGGTGGCGAGCAGTACTTC. Translating gives CASSSRAGGEQYF.

The chain joins TRBV7-8 to TRBJ1-1; perhaps TRBD1 as D (5 bases). The germline gives CDR1 SGHVS, CDR2 FQNEAQ. CDR3 length: 13 residues. V shed 3 bases and J shed 5 bases, with 10 bases lying between them. The CDR3 is CASSLGRTTEAFF. The DNA of the CDR3 is TGTGCCAGCAGCTTGGGCCGGACAACTGAAGCTTTCTTT.

V usage is TRBV6-5 and J usage is TRBJ2-2; 7 bases are shared with TRBD1. The trim removed 6 bases at V and 7 bases at J, leaving 5 bases unmatched. Germline CDR1 reads MNHEY; CDR2 reads SVGAGI. The CDR3 spans 13 residues. The CDR3 DNA is TGTGCCAGCAGACAGGGGTGGGTCGGGGAGCTGTTTTTT. Its protein is CASRQGWVGELFF.

The chain joins TRBV6-5 to TRBJ1-5; a possible D gene is TRBD1 (6 bases). The CDR3 loop spans 16 amino acids. Germline CDR1 MNHEY, CDR2 SVGAGI. V lost 2 bases, J lost 4 bases, and 15 bases lay in between. The CDR3 nucleotides are TGTGCCAGCAGTTACGGGTCTCCGGGACAAAATCAGCCCCAGCATTTT. Its translation is CASSYGSPGQNQPQHF.

The chain combines TRBV12-3 or TRBV12-4 with TRBJ2-5; D is ambiguous. The CDR3 runs to 12 residues. Between the trimmed V and J ends, which lost 6 bases and 1 base, there was a span of 6 bases. The CDR3 loop reads CASSYSQETQYF. The CDR3 DNA reads as TGTGCCAGCAGCTACAGCCAAGAGACCCAGTACTTC.

This clone has a single count. V gene TRBV7-9 combines with J gene TRBJ1-1, with unresolved D. The CDR3 extends over 12 amino acids. Germline V gene data show CDR1 as SEHNR and CDR2 as FQNEAQ (reference sequence). The V and J ends lost 1 base and 10 bases respectively, with 10 bases between them. Written as DNA, the CDR3 is TGTGCCAGCAGCTTAGTCGGGAGCGGAGCTTTCTTT. This codes for CASSLVGSGAFF.